These 5 T cell receptor beta chains were sequenced from one sample in a study of CD4 and CD8 cells across lung adenocarcinoma regions. TCRdb passed the PCR reads through MiXCR, listing each CDR3 protein once. The sample holds 2,500 to 3,500 distinct CDR3 sequences, around three fifths seen once. Sequences were obtained from CD4+ T cells from the margin of a lung tumor. The receptors were sampled from a female donor with lung adenocarcinoma. The CD4 and CD8 labels of this study may be unreliable.

The V call is TRBV6-5, the J call TRBJ2-5, with 11 nucleotides matching TRBD1. The J call may not be correct, given that the DNA end is closer to TRBJ2-7. Germline CDR1 and CDR2: MNHEY and SVGAGI. This CDR3 region has 16 residues. CDR3 DNA sequence: TGTGCCAGCAGTTACTCGCCCGGGACAGGGGGCTACGAGCAGTACTTC. Translation: CASSYSPGTGGYEQYF.

Regarding this clonotype: A much larger clone differs by one base, so this may be a read error. The chain has TRBV6-1 and TRBJ2-1; TRBD2 matches at 7 bases. The CDR3 totals 14 residues. Per germline, CDR1 MNHNS and CDR2 SASEGT. J lost 10 bases, V lost 2 bases, and 8 bases had no gene match. The CDR3 DNA is TGTGCCAGCAGTGAATGGGGGGGACTTGGCGAGCAGTTCTTC. Translated, it gives CASSEWGGLGEQFF.

This clonotype occurred once. The CDR3 DNA sequence: TGTGCCAGCAGCTCAGGGTTAGGAAGGAACTATGGCTACACCTTC. Amino acid sequence: CASSSGLGRNYGYTF. This sequence joins TRBV7-2 and TRBJ1-2; possibly TRBD1 for D (5 bases). The V gene's germline CDR1 is SGHTA and CDR2 FQGNSA. V was clipped by 4 bases and J by 2 bases, with 14 bases between them. This CDR3 is 15 amino acids long.

V gene TRBV6-1 combines with J gene TRBJ2-5, with D possibly matching TRBD1 (6 bases). Judging by the DNA end, TRBJ2-7 fits better; the J call may be wrong. The CDR3 covers 14 residues. Germline assignment: CDR1 MNHNS and CDR2 SASEGT. The CDR3 here is CASSLTGPGYEQYF. Written as DNA, the CDR3 is TGTGCCAGCAGCCTAACAGGGCCTGGCTACGAGCAGTACTTC.

This rearrangement joins TRBV6-1 to TRBJ2-7, with 8 bases matching TRBD1. Trimming removed 5 bases from V and 3 bases from J; junction bases left unmatched: 3. Germline CDR1 reads MNHNS; CDR2 reads SASEGT. This CDR3 comprises 13 residues. The DNA for the CDR3 is TGTGCCAGCAGTCGGACAGGGCTCTACGAGCAGTACTTC. Translating gives CASSRTGLYEQYF.